The 31 T cell receptor beta chains given below trace back to one sample, sequenced in a study of patients and donors after allogeneic stem cell transplantation. TCRdb reprocessed the RT-PCR reads via MiXCR and lists one record per CDR3 protein. The sample contains 390,000 or so distinct CDR3 sequences, more than 15% of which appear only once. The sequenced sample consisted of blood, either unsorted or a sorted T cell fraction (not recorded which). Source of these receptors: a human donor who was either an allogeneic HSCT recipient or a stem cell or donor lymphocyte infusion donor (not recorded which). It is not recorded whose cells these are; they may come from a transplant donor.

The chain couples TRBV9 to TRBJ2-3; 8 bases agree with TRBD1. This CDR3 has 16 residues. Trimming cost V 4 bases and J 2 bases; bases outside gene matches: 9. The germline V gene has CDR1 SGDLS and CDR2 YYNGEE. The DNA for the CDR3 is TGTGCCAGCAGCCCTAGGACAGGGACCTCCACAGATACGCAGTATTTT. This sequence encodes CASSPRTGTSTDTQYF.

The rearrangement uses TRBV5-1 and TRBJ2-5; D gene ambiguous. Germline CDR1 is SGHRS and CDR2 is YFSETQ. The CDR3 length is 15 residues. Trimming cost V 5 bases and J 0 bases, with 14 bases left between them. This CDR3 is CASRPGGLNQETQYF. In nucleotides, the CDR3 is TGCGCCAGCAGACCTGGCGGATTAAACCAAGAGACCCAGTACTTC.

This clonotype was counted ten times or more. The chain carries TRBV10-3 and TRBJ1-5; TRBD1 matches at 7 bases. CDR3 length: 15 residues. The ends lost 4 bases at V and 2 bases at J; junction bases unmatched: 5. Germline CDR1 reads ENHRY; CDR2 reads SYGVKD. The CDR3 spells CAISARQGGNQPQHF. The CDR3 nucleotides are TGTGCCATCAGTGCACGACAGGGAGGCAATCAGCCCCAGCATTTT.

The chain links TRBV6-5 to TRBJ2-3; D unresolved. In germline, CDR1 is MNHEY, CDR2 SVGAGI. Between the trimmed V and J ends, which lost 0 bases and 4 bases, there was a span of 8 bases. The CDR3 spans 14 residues. The CDR3 bases are TGTGCCAGCAGTTACTCTCGAACAGCAGATACGCAGTATTTT. Translation gives CASSYSRTADTQYF.

This clonotype occurred many times. The rearrangement uses TRBV12-3 or TRBV12-4 and TRBJ1-6; D is ambiguous. The CDR3 has 14 amino acids. V lost 0 bases and J lost 7, with 7 bases in between. The CDR3 DNA sequence: TGTGCCAGCAGTTTAGCGGTGCAGAATTCACCCCTCCACTTT. This sequence encodes CASSLAVQNSPLHF.

The rearrangement links TRBV25-1 to TRBJ1-1; D is unclear. Germline values: CDR1 MGHDK, CDR2 SYGVNS. V was clipped by 4 bases and J by 6 bases, with 6 bases between them. The CDR3 is 11 amino acids. CDR3 DNA sequence: TGTGCCAGCAGTGTAGTCGCTGAAGCTTTCTTT. Amino acid sequence: CASSVVAEAFF.

The chain recombines TRBV7-9 with TRBJ1-2, with a tentative D call TRBD1 (6 bases). The CDR3 has 13 residues. The V end lost 3 bases, the J end lost 3 bases, and 8 bases lay between the germline ends. Germline V gene data show CDR1 as SEHNR and CDR2 as FQNEAQ (reference sequence). CDR3 loop: CASSFDRYYGYTF. The CDR3 DNA follows: TGTGCCAGCAGCTTCGACAGGTACTATGGCTACACCTTC. Filled out from reference TRBV7-9 and TRBJ1-2, the complete variable domain reads DTGVSQNPRHKITKRGQNVTFRCDPISEHNRLYWYRQTLGQGPEFLTYFQNEAQLEKSRLLSDRFSAERPKGSFSTLEIQRTEQGDSAMYLCASSFDRYYGYTFGSGTRLTVV.

This clonotype was picked up a small number of times. V and J are TRBV6-5 and TRBJ1-2; 7 bases match TRBD1. V was pared by 0 bases and J by 8 bases, with 12 bases of the junction left unmatched. The CDR3 is 16 residues long. The V gene's germline CDR1 is MNHEY and CDR2 SVGAGI. CDR3 coding DNA: TGTGCCAGCAGTTACTCGAAGGGGGTCAGGGGGGGAGGCTACACCTTC. Translating it yields CASSYSKGVRGGGYTF.

The V and J genes are TRBV4-3 and TRBJ2-7; D is ambiguous. Deletions cut 1 base from V and 3 bases from J, with 10 bases between. The CDR3 loop spans 14 amino acids. Germline loops: CDR1 LGHNA, CDR2 YSLEER. CDR3 loop: CASSQGPHGYEQYF. In nucleotides, the CDR3 is TGCGCCAGCAGCCAAGGCCCTCACGGCTACGAGCAGTACTTC.

The chain joins TRBV11-2 to TRBJ2-1; TRBD2 matches 8 bases. Losses at the gene ends were 6 bases for V and 12 bases for J; bases not matched to a gene: 16. Per the germline V gene, CDR1 is SGHAT and CDR2 is FQNNGV. This CDR3 has 15 amino acids. The CDR3 sequence is CASRNLYRGGIGQFF. The CDR3 DNA sequence: TGTGCCAGCAGGAACCTCTACCGGGGGGGGATTGGGCAGTTCTTC.

In this sample, this clonotype turned up a few times. This chain links TRBV20-1 with TRBJ2-3; TRBD1 matches 9 bases. Germline V lookup: CDR1 DFQATT, CDR2 SNEGSKA (reference sequence). This CDR3 region has 15 residues. Unmatched junction bases numbered 15, after V lost 7 bases and J lost 7 bases. Here the CDR3 reads CSGRTRDRAINTQYF. CDR3 DNA: TGCAGTGGCAGAACCCGGGACAGGGCGATCAATACGCAGTATTTT.

This clonotype was counted many times. The V and J genes are TRBV12-3 or TRBV12-4 and TRBJ2-7, with TRBD2 matching over 9 bases. This CDR3 is 16 amino acids long. The trim removed 3 bases at V and 2 bases at J, leaving 8 bases unmatched. The CDR3 region has the DNA TGTGCCAGCAGTTTCAGGCTAGCGGGAACCCCCTACGAGCAGTACTTC. Translated, it gives CASSFRLAGTPYEQYF.

The chain is built from TRBV11-3 and TRBJ2-3, with 10 nucleotides matching TRBD1. Trimming at V came to 7 bases and at J to 5 bases, leaving 9 bases not matched to a gene. Germline V gene data show CDR1 as SGHNT and CDR2 as YENEEA. CDR3 length equals 15 residues. CDR3 nucleotides: TGTGCCAGCACCAGTCCGGGACAGGGGATAGATACGCAGTATTTT. This encodes CASTSPGQGIDTQYF.

For this clonotype: A much larger clone is a single base away; this may be a read error. CDR3: CASSGGYKQYF. CDR3 nucleotides: TGTGCCAGCAGTGGTGGGTACAAGCAGTACTTC. The chain recombines TRBV25-1 with TRBJ2-7, with D hard to call. This CDR3 has 11 amino acids. Germline V gene data show CDR1 as MGHDK and CDR2 as SYGVNS. Trimming removed 4 bases at V and 8 bases at J, with 9 bases between.

The V and J genes are TRBV4-3 and TRBJ2-3; D not certain. Trimming cost V 2 bases and J 6 bases, with 9 bases left between them. Germline CDR1 and CDR2: LGHNA and YSLEER. The CDR3 has 13 residues. CDR3: CASSQPLEDTQYF. CDR3 sequence (DNA): TGCGCCAGCAGCCAACCTTTAGAGGATACGCAGTATTTT.

There are many counts of this clonotype. The chain uses TRBV7-6 and TRBJ1-1; D possibly corresponds to TRBD1 (5 bases). CDR3 length equals 18 residues. CDR1 and CDR2 (germline): SGHVS, FNYEAQ. Trimming removed 1 base from V and 6 bases from J, with 24 bases in between. CDR3 loop: CASSLEAMGGRGTAEAFF. The CDR3 DNA sequence: TGTGCCAGCAGCTTAGAGGCTATGGGGGGACGAGGAACCGCTGAAGCTTTCTTT. The full variable domain, its missing parts supplied by reference TRBV7-6 and TRBJ1-1, is GAGVSQSPRYKVTKRGQDVALRCDPISGHVSLYWYRQALGQGPEFLTYFNYEAQQDKSGLPNDRFSAERPEGSISTLTIQRTEQRDSAMYRCASSLEAMGGRGTAEAFFGQGTRLTVV.

This clonotype was detected many times. V and J are TRBV18 and TRBJ1-2; TRBD1 agrees at 12 bases. Germline V gene lookup returns CDR1 KGHSH and CDR2 LQKENI. Unmatched junction bases numbered 3, after V lost 3 bases and J lost 7 bases. This CDR3 has 14 amino acids. CDR3 sequence reads: CASSPRDRGLGYTF. CDR3 DNA: TGTGCCAGCTCACCCAGGGACAGGGGGCTTGGCTACACCTTC.

The chain joins TRBV6-4 to TRBJ2-5; 10 bases match TRBD1. The CDR3 loop spans 20 amino acids. In germline, CDR1 is MRHNA, CDR2 SNTAGT. The V segment lost 0 bases and the J segment 1 base; nucleotides outside the gene matches: 14. The CDR3 region is CASSDSLTRRQGAGQETQYF. The CDR3 nucleotides are TGTGCCAGCAGTGACTCGTTGACCCGTCGACAGGGGGCGGGCCAAGAGACCCAGTACTTC.

This clonotype has only a few counts. The chain joins TRBV5-1 to TRBJ2-3, with D uncertain. Germline V lookup: CDR1 SGHRS, CDR2 YFSETQ. The V gene lost 3 bases and the J gene lost 4 bases, with 12 bases spanning the gap. The CDR3 consists of 14 residues. The CDR3 bases are TGCGCCAGCAGCTCAGATCGGGCGCCAGATACGCAGTATTTT. Its protein is CASSSDRAPDTQYF.

This clonotype turned up a few times. The chain uses TRBV13 and TRBJ1-2; TRBD1 might be the D (6 bases). The germline CDR1 and CDR2 sequences are PRHDT and FYEKMQ (reference sequence). V was shortened by 5 bases and J by 4 bases, with 14 bases between the two germline ends. CDR3 length: 14 amino acids. The CDR3 bases are TGTGCCAGCAGCCCGGGACACGGGGGCTATGGCTACACCTTC. Residues: CASSPGHGGYGYTF.

The sample holds a few counts of this clonotype. This rearrangement joins TRBV20-1 to TRBJ2-2; no reliable D call. There are 14 residues in the CDR3. In germline, CDR1 is DFQATT, CDR2 SNEGSKA (reference sequence). V lost 5 bases and J lost 4, with 14 bases in between. CDR3 nucleotides: TGCAGTGCTCGCCCAAGCTGGGGCACCGGGGAGCTGTTTTTT. Protein: CSARPSWGTGELFF.

Here the CDR3 DNA reads TGTGCCACCAGCAGGTACCGGGACCCTTATAGCAATCAGCCCCAGCATTTT. It translates to CATSRYRDPYSNQPQHF. The rearrangement uses TRBV15 and TRBJ1-5; possibly TRBD1 for D (5 bases). V was trimmed by 3 bases and J by 0 bases, leaving 15 bases between them. The CDR3 runs to 17 residues. Germline V CDR1 and CDR2: LNHNV, YYDKDF (reference sequence). The full variable domain, its missing parts supplied by reference TRBV15 and TRBJ1-5, is DAMVIQNPRYQVTQFGKPVTLSCSQTLNHNVMYWYQQKSSQAPKLLFHYYDKDFNNEADTPDNFQSRRPNTSFCFLDIRSPGLGDTAMYLCATSRYRDPYSNQPQHFGDGTRLSIL.

This clonotype has more than one count but fewer than ten. This chain connects TRBV2 to TRBJ1-4; maybe TRBD1 (6 bases). V lost 1 base and J lost 5, with 11 bases in between. The CDR3 is made up of 15 amino acids. Germline lookup yields CDR1 SNHLY and CDR2 FYNNEI. CDR3 amino acids: CASSEGTAPNEKLFF. The CDR3 DNA reads TGTGCCAGCAGTGAAGGGACAGCCCCCAATGAAAAACTGTTTTTT.

This clonotype has a count of ten or more. The chain employs TRBV12-3 or TRBV12-4 and TRBJ1-1; no firm D call. The CDR3 runs 14 residues. V was pared by 1 base and J by 1 base, with 7 bases between. The DNA of the CDR3 is TGTGCCAGCAGTTTAGTGCGGGGGAACACTGAAGCTTTCTTT. It is translated as CASSLVRGNTEAFF.

This clonotype was found a few times. This chain uses TRBV9 with TRBJ1-2; TRBD1 might be the D (6 bases). The CDR3 totals 15 residues. The germline V and J ends were trimmed by 4 bases and 4 bases, with 17 bases remaining between them. In germline, CDR1 is SGDLS, CDR2 YYNGEE. CDR3 residues: CASSYPGDLAYGYTF. The CDR3, as DNA: TGTGCCAGCAGCTATCCAGGGGACCTGGCCTATGGCTACACCTTC.

Only a few counts were recorded for this clonotype. V usage is TRBV24-1 and J usage is TRBJ2-3; D is perhaps TRBD1 (6 bases). This CDR3 contains 16 residues. From germline, CDR1 is KGHDR and CDR2 SFDVKD. Trimming took 1 base from V and 3 from J, leaving 13 bases between them. CDR3 sequence (DNA): TGTGCCACCAGTGATTTTCCGACAGGTCGAACAGATACGCAGTATTTT. Translating it yields CATSDFPTGRTDTQYF.

At least ten counts were recorded for this clonotype. The V call is TRBV5-1, the J call TRBJ2-1, with 9 bases identical to TRBD2. Germline V CDR1 and CDR2: SGHRS, YFSETQ. The junction had 12 bases not matched to a gene; V was cut back by 1 base and J by 4 bases. The CDR3 sequence is 18 residues long. The chain's CDR3 is CASSLKASGVTNYNEQFF. For the CDR3, the DNA is TGCGCCAGCAGCTTGAAGGCTAGCGGGGTAACAAATTACAATGAGCAGTTCTTC. Looking up the rest from reference TRBV5-1 and TRBJ2-1 gives the full variable domain: KAGVTQTPRYLIKTRGQQVTLSCSPISGHRSVSWYQQTPGQGLQFLFEYFSETQRNKGNFPGRFSGRQFSNSRSEMNVSTLELGDSALYLCASSLKASGVTNYNEQFFGPGTRLTVL.

This clonotype was seen only a few times. The chain is built from TRBV7-2 and TRBJ2-1, with 8 nucleotides matching TRBD2. Germline lookup yields CDR1 SGHTA and CDR2 FQGNSA. CDR3 size: 16 residues. Trimming cost V 1 base and J 5 bases; bases outside gene matches: 7. The CDR3 reads CASSLDGGGLHNEQFF. CDR3 DNA: TGTGCCAGCAGCTTAGATGGCGGGGGGCTCCACAATGAGCAGTTCTTC.

The chain is built from TRBV20-1 and TRBJ1-1, with D tentatively TRBD1 (5 bases). CDR3 length equals 15 residues. CDR1 is DFQATT, CDR2 SNEGSKA, per germline (reference sequence). Trimming shortened V by 3 bases and J by 1 base, and 15 bases separated the two germline ends. The CDR3 loop reads CSARGGGSSNTEAFF. CDR3 DNA: TGCAGTGCTAGGGGTGGGGGTTCATCGAACACTGAAGCTTTCTTT.

This chain uses TRBV19 with TRBJ2-5; a weak D match, TRBD2 (6 bases). The V and J ends lost 10 bases and 0 bases respectively, with 12 bases between them. Per the germline V gene, CDR1 is LNHDA and CDR2 is SQIVND (reference sequence). The CDR3 loop spans 13 amino acids. CDR3: CATARDYQETQYF. The CDR3 DNA is TGTGCCACTGCCCGGGACTACCAAGAGACCCAGTACTTC.

V usage is TRBV20-1 and J usage is TRBJ2-2; D might be TRBD2 (5 bases). The CDR3 is made up of 14 amino acids. Trimming took 7 bases from V and 4 from J, leaving 16 bases between them. Germline CDR1 DFQATT, CDR2 SNEGSKA (reference sequence). The DNA for the CDR3 is TGCAGTGTACGAGGGTCTCAGCCCACCGGGGAGCTGTTTTTT. Translating it yields CSVRGSQPTGELFF.